The 23 T cell receptor beta chains listed next were all sequenced from one sample in a study of regulatory T cells in long-lasting Graves disease. Time point here: newly diagnosed GD, antithyroid drugs for less than 3 months. PBMC-extracted RNA yielded the TCR library. In building TCR beta libraries, iRepertoire HTBI primers were used together with Arm-PCR of CDR3 regions. TCRdb ran MiXCR on the multiplex PCR reads and lists one entry per CDR3 protein. Of 350,000 to 550,000 distinct CDR3 sequences in the sample, about 15% were seen once. These data were also reused for a study on T cells in Graves' hyperthyroidism and ophthalmopathy.

The source material was peripheral blood mononuclear cells (PBMCs), sampled at new diagnosis, from a patient treated with antithyroid drugs. The receptors were sampled from a woman aged 25 to 39 with Graves disease.

This clonotype showed up many times. The V call is TRBV12-3 or TRBV12-4, the J call TRBJ2-2, with unresolved D. V was trimmed by 6 bases and J by 3 bases, leaving 8 bases between them. CDR3 length: 13 residues. The CDR3 loop reads CASRDRDTGELFF. For the CDR3, the DNA is TGTGCCAGCAGAGACCGAGACACCGGGGAGCTGTTTTTT.

This clonotype has a count of ten or more. The rearrangement uses TRBV24-1 and TRBJ2-6; D remains unclear. Germline loops: CDR1 KGHDR, CDR2 SFDVKD. The ends were cut back, 12 bases at V and 1 base at J, with 12 bases in the middle. This CDR3 is built from 14 residues. The CDR3: CAAEEGSGANVLTF. The DNA for the CDR3 is TGTGCCGCAGAGGAAGGTTCTGGGGCCAACGTCCTGACTTTC.

With respect to this clonotype: A much larger clone sits a single nucleotide away, making a read error possible. Likely a read error: the CDR3 ends without its conserved phenylalanine or tryptophan. The V and J genes are TRBV6-1 and TRBJ1-5, with TRBD1 as a possible D gene (5 bases). The CDR3 is 15 residues long. Germline-derived CDR1 and CDR2 are MNHNS and SASEGT. V was clipped by 3 bases and J by 11 bases, with 20 bases between them. The CDR3: CASSDRRWRGKAQHL. CDR3 coding DNA: TGTGCCAGCAGTGACCGTCGTTGGAGGGGAAAAGCCCAGCATCTT.

This clonotype was observed many times. The V call is TRBV5-1, the J call TRBJ2-3; 7 bases agree with TRBD1. CDR3 length equals 15 residues. Germline V gene sequence: CDR1 SGHRS, CDR2 YFSETQ. V shed 6 bases, J shed 2 bases, and the junction held 9 bases outside the gene matches. The CDR3 DNA reads TGCGCCAGCACCCTTTGGGACAGCAACACAGATACGCAGTATTTT. Translating gives CASTLWDSNTDTQYF.

Comment on this clonotype: A read error may produce the germline difference seen at one junction end. V and J are TRBV28 and TRBJ1-5; D is ambiguous. Germline V lookup: CDR1 MDHEN, CDR2 SYDVKM. The CDR3 totals 14 residues. As DNA, the CDR3 is TGTGCCGGCAGTACCACCGGGAACAATCAGCCCCAGCATTTT. Its protein product is CAGSTTGNNQPQHF.

Worth noting for this clonotype: A read error is likely here: a far larger clone is one base away. The conserved closing phenylalanine or tryptophan is absent in this CDR3, likely reflecting a read error. The rearrangement joins TRBV3-1 to TRBJ2-7; D gene uncertain. Trimming removed 5 bases at V and 3 bases at J, with 17 bases between. Germline V lookup: CDR1 LGHDT, CDR2 YNNKEL (reference sequence). The length of the CDR3 is 15 residues. CDR3 in DNA: TGTGCCAGCAGCTTGGGTGTGCGTTCGGGCTACGAGCAGTACTCC. Translated, it gives CASSLGVRSGYEQYS.

This clonotype was counted many times. The rearrangement links TRBV30 to TRBJ1-1; 7 nucleotides align to TRBD1. V trimming: 5 bases; J trimming: 1 base; junction bases outside the gene matches: 1. CDR3 length: 12 amino acids. Germline assignment: CDR1 GTSNPN and CDR2 SVGIG (reference sequence). CDR3: CAWEGANTEAFF. CDR3 DNA sequence: TGTGCCTGGGAGGGGGCGAACACTGAAGCTTTCTTT.

This clonotype came up many times. The chain joins TRBV2 to TRBJ1-1, with D hard to call. CDR1 and CDR2 (germline): SNHLY, FYNNEI. The CDR3 length is 13 residues. Trimming took 3 bases from V and 6 from J, leaving 11 bases between them. For the CDR3, the DNA is TGTGCCAGCAGTGACCGACTCGGCGCTGAAGCTTTCTTT. This translates into CASSDRLGAEAFF. Full variable domain (rest looked up from reference TRBV2 and TRBJ1-1): EPEVTQTPSHQVTQMGQEVILRCVPISNHLYFYWYRQILGQKVEFLVSFYNNEISEKSEIFDDQFSVERPDGSNFTLKIRSTKLEDSAMYFCASSDRLGAEAFFGQGTRLTVV.

The genes are TRBV20-1 and TRBJ1-1; D ambiguous. The CDR3 has 14 residues. Trimming pared 0 bases from V and 1 base from J, leaving 9 bases between. From germline, CDR1 is DFQATT and CDR2 SNEGSKA (reference sequence). CDR3 loop: CSAREPLKNTEAFF. CDR3 DNA sequence: TGCAGTGCTAGAGAGCCCCTCAAGAACACTGAAGCTTTCTTT.

This clonotype has a count of ten or more. The chain combines TRBV7-8 with TRBJ2-7; 12 bases fit TRBD2. CDR3 length: 16 amino acids. Per the germline V gene, CDR1 is SGHVS and CDR2 is FQNEAQ. V was pared by 6 bases and J by 0 bases, with 6 bases of the junction left unmatched. The CDR3 DNA is TGTGCCAGCAGTGTCACTAGCGGGAGGCCCTCCTACGAGCAGTACTTC. Its translation is CASSVTSGRPSYEQYF.

This clonotype was counted at least ten times. The chain joins TRBV7-2 to TRBJ1-5; unclear D gene. Germline-derived CDR1 and CDR2 are SGHTA and FQGNSA. V lost 4 bases and J lost 2, with 15 bases in between. This CDR3 is 16 amino acids long. The CDR3 DNA reads as TGTGCCAGCAGCTCAAATCCGGCCCGGGGCAATCAGCCCCAGCATTTT. This gives the protein CASSSNPARGNQPQHF.

The sample holds many counts of this clonotype. The J gene is TRBJ2-1, the V gene TRBV2; TRBD2 aligns across 8 bases. This CDR3 is 15 amino acids long. V trimming: 2 bases; J trimming: 4 bases; junction bases outside the gene matches: 4. Germline lookup yields CDR1 SNHLY and CDR2 FYNNEI. CDR3 region: CASSERPGGYNEQFF. In DNA form, the CDR3 reads TGTGCCAGCAGTGAAAGGCCGGGAGGGTACAATGAGCAGTTCTTC.

This clonotype came up once. V and J are TRBV19 and TRBJ1-1; the D is unclear. This CDR3 region has 13 residues. Germline-derived CDR1 and CDR2 are LNHDA and SQIVND (reference sequence). V lost 3 bases to trimming and J lost 4 bases, with 9 bases between them. CDR3 nucleotide sequence: TGTGCCAGTAGTATCGGAGGGATCACTGAAGCTTTCTTT. Its protein product is CASSIGGITEAFF.

In its sample, this clonotype was seen many times. This CDR3 reads CASTIREGYEQYF. The CDR3 nucleotides read TGTGCCAGCACCATCAGGGAGGGCTACGAGCAGTACTTC. The chain uses TRBV7-9 and TRBJ2-7; 7 bases are a match to TRBD2. From germline, CDR1 is SEHNR and CDR2 FQNEAQ (reference sequence). The CDR3 is 13 residues long. J lost 3 bases, V lost 7 bases, and 6 bases had no gene match.

There are many counts of this clonotype. The chain uses TRBV18 and TRBJ1-1; no clear D. V shed 2 bases and J shed 11 bases, with 9 bases lying between them. CDR3 length: 11 amino acids. Looked up from germline, CDR1 is KGHSH and CDR2 is LQKENI. The CDR3 region is CASSPASWAFF. The CDR3 DNA reads TGTGCCAGCTCACCAGCCTCATGGGCTTTCTTT. Full variable domain (missing parts from reference TRBV18 and TRBJ1-1): NAGVMQNPRHLVRRRGQEARLRCSPMKGHSHVYWYRQLPEEGLKFMVYLQKENIIDESGMPKERFSAEFPKEGPSILRIQQVVRGDSAAYFCASSPASWAFFGQGTRLTVV.

The chain recombines TRBV9 with TRBJ2-5; maybe TRBD2 (6 bases). The CDR3 loop spans 13 amino acids. Germline-derived CDR1 and CDR2 are SGDLS and YYNGEE. Trimming stripped 0 bases from V and 3 bases from J, with 6 bases between. The CDR3 spells CASSVGGEETQYF. DNA of the CDR3: TGTGCCAGCAGCGTAGGGGGGGAAGAGACCCAGTACTTC.

A note on this clonotype: Possible read error: a much larger clone is one base away. This chain uses TRBV29-1 with TRBJ2-5; D call uncertain. This CDR3 is 10 amino acids long. Germline CDR1 SQVTM, CDR2 ANQGSEA. CDR3 bases: TGCAACGTTGAGGTCGAGACCCAGTACTTC. Translated, it gives CNVEVETQYF.

This clonotype was recorded at least ten times. The gene calls are TRBV3-1 and TRBJ2-2, with a possible D match to TRBD1 (6 bases). The CDR3 is 16 residues long. Trimming left V 10 bases short and J 5 bases short, with 23 bases between. Germline values: CDR1 LGHDT, CDR2 YNNKEL (reference sequence). This chain's CDR3 is CATARRQQGRTGELFF. The CDR3 DNA reads TGTGCCACCGCCCGGCGGCAGCAGGGGCGAACCGGGGAGCTGTTTTTT.

The chain employs TRBV9 and TRBJ2-1, with no clear D. Looked up from germline, CDR1 is SGDLS and CDR2 is YYNGEE. CDR3 length: 13 residues. Trimming removed 0 bases at V and 6 bases at J, with 7 bases between. Here the CDR3 DNA reads TGTGCCAGCAGCGTAGGGGCAGGCAATGAGCAGTTCTTC. Translation: CASSVGAGNEQFF.

The chain links TRBV29-1 to TRBJ2-3; D not resolved. This CDR3 is built from 10 residues. Trimming cost V 4 bases and J 7 bases, with 6 bases left between them. Germline CDR1 SQVTM, CDR2 ANQGSEA. The CDR3 DNA reads TGCAGCGTTGGCGATTATACGCAGTATTTT. Translation gives CSVGDYTQYF.

This clonotype was counted ten times or more. As DNA, the CDR3 is TGTGCCAGCAGCTTAGCCGGTGGAGCCCCACCTTACAATGAGCAGTTCTTC. The encoded protein is CASSLAGGAPPYNEQFF. This chain links TRBV7-2 with TRBJ2-1, with D unclear. The CDR3 is 17 residues long. The V end lost 0 bases, the J end lost 4 bases, and 16 bases lay between the germline ends. Germline V gives CDR1 SGHTA, CDR2 FQGNSA.

This clonotype was seen a handful of times. This chain links TRBV28 with TRBJ2-6; possibly TRBD1 for D (6 bases). CDR1 MDHEN and CDR2 SYDVKM come from the germline V gene. The germline V and J ends were trimmed by 6 bases and 2 bases, with 11 bases remaining between them. CDR3 length equals 15 residues. The CDR3 protein is CASSQQGTGANVLTF. The DNA of the CDR3 is TGTGCCAGCAGCCAACAGGGAACTGGGGCCAACGTCCTGACTTTC.

This clonotype was recorded at least ten times. This chain links TRBV30 with TRBJ2-1; 7 bases agree with TRBD2. Trimming removed 3 bases from V and 7 bases from J; junction bases left unmatched: 12. The CDR3 contains 15 residues. Per the germline V gene, CDR1 is GTSNPN and CDR2 is SVGIG (reference sequence). The CDR3 DNA is TGTGCCTGGAGGGAGGTGGGAGGGGCCGTAAATGAGCAGTTCTTC. The encoded protein is CAWREVGGAVNEQFF.